This record covers a single TCR beta chain. Deletions cut 0 bases from V and 0 bases from J, with 7 bases between. The CDR3 sequence is 15 residues long. Germline CDR1 SGHRS, CDR2 YFSETQ. This record belongs to a study of cytomegalovirus exposure and HLA in healthy donors. 13 Jbeta primers and 60 Vbeta primers were used for the PCR. Method: immunoSEQ multiplex PCR; TCRdb's copy keeps in-frame clones and lacks some. The data show about 140,000 clones, approximately 79% seen once. V is TRBV5-1 and J is TRBJ1-3, with D possibly TRBD1 on 5 matching bases. The sequenced sample consisted of PBMCs. The clonotype was recovered from a man in his late teens or twenties in good health and CMV-seronegative. The CDR3 DNA follows: TGCGCCAGCAGCTTGGGACAGAGCTCTGGAAACACCATATATTTT. It is translated as CASSLGQSSGNTIYF.